This TCR beta chain was obtained from a study of blood T cell repertoires in COVID-19 (TCRdb year 2020). Context from the whole study: Samples covering the acute and convalescent phases of COVID-19 were provided by collaborators in the United States, Italy and Spain. The material from the prospective study consisted of cDNA or gDNA derived from T cells, B-cell-depleted T cells, or PBMCs. Deeply sampled blood TCRbeta repertoires from subjects exposed to, actively infected with, or recovered from COVID-19 were included in the dataset. The repertoires were released in a freely available public database intended as a resource for research on the immune response to SARS-CoV-2. The samples were drawn from two sources: the first 160 participants of the ongoing ImmuneRACE study, and 1,000 to 1,500 subjects contributed by 6 global collaborators. A de-identified subject ID, COVID-19 status, age in years and sex were almost always included in the sample metadata. Where HLA class I and class II types were available, the types were taken from metadata supplied by the sample provider, not from assay-based typing. Study-wide findings and limitations: How much clinical and demographic metadata was included differed by source and by participant, and the metadata was provided uncurated.

Whole blood was collected in K2EDTA tubes by collaborating institutions according to the institutions' own protocols. Collaborator samples were shipped for TCRbeta analysis as frozen whole blood, isolated PBMCs, or DNA extracted from either sample type. The immunoSEQ Assay, a bias-controlled multiplex PCR, was used to amplify TCRbeta CDR3 regions from genomic DNA. In the authors' own workflow: Within the assay, amplification of reference gene primers was used to estimate how many nucleated cells each sample contained. To quantify the absolute abundance of each unique TCRbeta CDR3 rearrangement, sequence reads were collapsed and filtered. For each sample, productive Simpson clonality was calculated as the square root of Simpson's diversity index over productive rearrangements. TCRdb took over this immuneACCESS table, retaining in-frame rearrangements with V and J assigned. Such tables are incomplete; in checked studies, under half of the missing clones stem from an unresolved V gene, and the remainder is unexplained. The V and J calls and clone size come from that table; D and trimming were worked out from the DNA. Within this sample are hundreds of thousands of clones, with roughly 81% of them counted one time only. Around 0.96% of the sample rests with the top ten.

As regards this clone: Its antigen has not been determined. Per-base quality was not reported, and no clone a single base away is much larger than it.

Via the germline V gene, CDR1 is ENHRY and CDR2 SYGVKD. The CDR3, from cysteine to phenylalanine, totals 16 residues. Only the CDR3 portion is preserved as DNA: 48 bases, with reading frame beginning at the first base. V ends up 5 bases short and J 0 bases short, with an unmatched junction base count of 5. The sequence is built from TRBV10-3 and TRBJ2-5, with 11 bases matching TRBD2. The sample comprised peripheral blood. The source of this sequence is a man in his forties with acute or convalescent COVID-19. Read as DNA, the sequence is TGTGCCATCAGTCCCTCTAGCGGGGGGAACCAAGAGACCCAGTACTTC. This codes for CAISPSSGGNQETQYF.